Described below is a single T cell receptor beta chain sequence and its context. These data originate in a study of PD-1 blockade in classical Hodgkin lymphoma. This CDR3 has 16 amino acids. Germline assignment: CDR1 LNHDA and CDR2 SQIVND (reference sequence). V was pared by 0 bases and J by 8 bases, with 19 bases between. Brentuximab vedotin exposure varied among the patients, all of whom had relapsed after autologous stem cell transplantation. Method: immunoSEQ multiplex PCR; TCRdb's copy keeps in-frame clones and lacks some. The sample yields 20,000 to 30,000 clones, approximately 81% seen once. This clonotype was sampled from a human donor with classical Hodgkin lymphoma. The sample consisted of peripheral blood mononuclear cells (PBMCs), taken before the second cycle of nivolumab. This chain connects TRBV19 to TRBJ1-2; no reliable D call. Written as DNA, the CDR3 is TGTGCCAGTAGTATAGAATGGGTAGACCGACTCGGCGGCTACACCTTC. This codes for CASSIEWVDRLGGYTF.